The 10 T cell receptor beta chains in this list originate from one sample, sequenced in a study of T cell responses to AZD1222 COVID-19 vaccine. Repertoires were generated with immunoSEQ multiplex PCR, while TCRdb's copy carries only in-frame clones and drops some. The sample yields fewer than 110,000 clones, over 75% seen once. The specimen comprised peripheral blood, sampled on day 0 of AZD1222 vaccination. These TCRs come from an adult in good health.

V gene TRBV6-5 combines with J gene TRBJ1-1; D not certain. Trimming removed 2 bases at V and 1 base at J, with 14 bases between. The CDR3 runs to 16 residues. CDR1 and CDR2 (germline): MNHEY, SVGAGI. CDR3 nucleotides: TGTGCCAGCAGTTACATTCTGGGCACTCGGAACACTGAAGCTTTCTTT. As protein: CASSYILGTRNTEAFF.

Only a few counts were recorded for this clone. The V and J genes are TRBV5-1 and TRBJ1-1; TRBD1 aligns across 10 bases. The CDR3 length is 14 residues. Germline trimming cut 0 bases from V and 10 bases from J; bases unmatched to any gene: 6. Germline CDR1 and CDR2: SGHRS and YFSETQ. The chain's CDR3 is CASSLGTGGAGAFF. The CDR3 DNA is TGCGCCAGCAGCTTGGGGACAGGGGGAGCTGGAGCTTTCTTT.

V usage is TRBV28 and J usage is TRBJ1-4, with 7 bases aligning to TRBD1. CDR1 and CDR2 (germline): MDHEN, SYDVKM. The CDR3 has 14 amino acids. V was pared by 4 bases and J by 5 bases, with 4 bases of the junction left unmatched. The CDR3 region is CASSSGQQNEKLFF. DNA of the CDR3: TGTGCCAGCAGTTCGGGACAGCAGAATGAAAAACTGTTTTTT.

CDR3 loop: CASSHGRPYEQYF. The CDR3, as DNA: TGTGCCAGCAGCCATGGCAGGCCCTACGAGCAGTACTTC. The J gene is TRBJ2-7, the V gene TRBV14; D remains unclear. There are 13 residues in the CDR3. V was shortened by 3 bases and J by 2 bases, with 8 bases between the two germline ends. The germline gives CDR1 SGHDN, CDR2 FVKESK. Drawing the rest from reference TRBV14 and TRBJ2-7, the complete variable domain is EAGVTQFPSHSVIEKGQTVTLRCDPISGHDNLYWYRRVMGKEIKFLLHFVKESKQDESGMPNNRFLAERTGGTYSTLKVQPAELEDSGVYFCASSHGRPYEQYFGPGTRLTVT.

This chain's CDR3 is CASSLVGSGGTQAFF. The CDR3 bases are TGTGCCAGCAGCTTAGTAGGGTCAGGGGGAACCCAAGCTTTCTTT. The chain links TRBV11-2 to TRBJ1-1; 7 nucleotides match TRBD1. Germline V gene lookup returns CDR1 SGHAT and CDR2 FQNNGV. V shed 1 base, J shed 9 bases, and the junction held 11 bases outside the gene matches. The CDR3 totals 15 residues. Full variable domain (missing parts from reference TRBV11-2 and TRBJ1-1): EAGVAQSPRYKIIEKRQSVAFWCNPISGHATLYWYQQILGQGPKLLIQFQNNGVVDDSQLPKDRFSAERLKGVDSTLKIQPAKLEDSAVYLCASSLVGSGGTQAFFGQGTRLTVV.

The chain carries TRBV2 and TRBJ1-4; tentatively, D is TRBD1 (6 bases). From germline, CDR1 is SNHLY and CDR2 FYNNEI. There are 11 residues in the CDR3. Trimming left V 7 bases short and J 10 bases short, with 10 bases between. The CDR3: CASMEGVKLFF. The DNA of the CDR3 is TGTGCCAGCATGGAGGGGGTAAAACTGTTTTTT.

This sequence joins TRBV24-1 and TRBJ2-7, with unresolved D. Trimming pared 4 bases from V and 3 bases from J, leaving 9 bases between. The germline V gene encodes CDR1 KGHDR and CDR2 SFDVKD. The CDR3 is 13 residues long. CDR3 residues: CATSDPPDYEQYF. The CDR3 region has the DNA TGTGCCACCAGTGACCCCCCTGACTACGAGCAGTACTTC.

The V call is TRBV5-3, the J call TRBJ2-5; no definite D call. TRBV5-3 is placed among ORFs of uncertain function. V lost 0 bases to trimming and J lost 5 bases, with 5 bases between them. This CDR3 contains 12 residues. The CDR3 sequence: CARSLGRETQYF. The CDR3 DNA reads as TGTGCCAGAAGCTTGGGACGGGAGACCCAGTACTTC.

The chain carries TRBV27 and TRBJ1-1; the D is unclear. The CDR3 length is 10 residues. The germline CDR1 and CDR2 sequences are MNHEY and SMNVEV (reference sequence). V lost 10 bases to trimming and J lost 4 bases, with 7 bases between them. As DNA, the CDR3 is TGTGCCATCCGATTCACTGAAGCTTTCTTT. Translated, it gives CAIRFTEAFF.

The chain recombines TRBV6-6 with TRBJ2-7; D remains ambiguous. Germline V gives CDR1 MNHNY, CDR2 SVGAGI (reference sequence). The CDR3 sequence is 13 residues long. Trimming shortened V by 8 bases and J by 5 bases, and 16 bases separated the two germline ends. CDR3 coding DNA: TGTGCCAGCGCATCTCCAAGGGCAGACGAGCAGTACTTC. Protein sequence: CASASPRADEQYF.